Listed below are T cell receptor beta chains from one sample, sequenced in a study of healthy donors' naive CD4 and CD8 T cells. TCRdb re-analysed the reads in MiXCR, keeping a single row per CDR3 protein. The profile covers 200,000 or so distinct CDR3 sequences, with about four fifths appearing a single time and less than 2.5% taken by the ten largest. Sequences were obtained from naive CD4+ and CD8+ T cells sorted from blood, pooled from several donors. These receptor sequences come from a pool of human donors in good health; the sample pools cells from several healthy donors. The CDR3 runs from the conserved cysteine through the conserved F or W. D genes are given only for firm matches. Not all rows give a size; the values are once, few, many and, for expanded clones, a class.

d_gene	v_gene	j_gene	abundance	CDR3nt	CDR3aa
.	TRBV14	TRBJ2-5	.	TGTGCCAGCAGCTTTCGATCGGACAGCCAAGAGACCCAGTACTTC	CASSFRSDSQETQYF
.	TRBV10-3	TRBJ1-2	.	TGTGCCATCAGTGCCTCAGCCCTGGGTGGCTACACCTTC	CAISASALGGYTF
.	TRBV19	TRBJ1-1	.	TGTGCCAGTTCAGGGATAATTCGGGCGAACACTGAAGCTTTCTTT	CASSGIIRANTEAFF
TRBD1	TRBV6-5	TRBJ2-3	few	TGTGCCAGCAGTTACTCGACGACAGGGGCAGATACGCAGTATTTT	CASSYSTTGADTQYF
.	TRBV29-1	TRBJ1-2	few	TGCAGCGCCGCGGGGGGCGAGGAGGGCTACACCTTC	CSAAGGEEGYTF
.	TRBV18	TRBJ1-1	.	TGTGCCAGCCGCCTCACCCAGGGGCGAGGGACTGAAGCTTTCTTT	CASRLTQGRGTEAFF
.	TRBV29-1	TRBJ1-2	few	TGCAGCGTTGAATACTTTACGACAGAAGGCTACACCTTC	CSVEYFTTEGYTF
TRBD2	TRBV6-5	TRBJ2-1	once	TGTGCCAGCAGGCTGGGACTAGCGGCTTACAATGAGCAGTTCTTC	CASRLGLAAYNEQFF
.	TRBV6-1	TRBJ2-6	.	TGTGCCAGCAGTTCCCGGGACACGACATTCTCTGGGGCCAACGTCCTGACTTTC	CASSSRDTTFSGANVLTF
TRBD2	TRBV5-4	TRBJ2-1	.	TGTGCCAGCAGCTTGGGGACTAGCGGCTACAATGAGCAGTTCTTC	CASSLGTSGYNEQFF
.	TRBV6-2/TRBV6-3	TRBJ2-7	.	TGTGCCAGTACCCGCTCCGGGACCCACTCCTACGAGCAGTACTTC	CASTRSGTHSYEQYF
TRBD1	TRBV6-5	TRBJ1-1	.	TGTGCCAGCAGGGCTACCGGGACAGGGCCGTCCCCCACTGAAGCTTTCTTT	CASRATGTGPSPTEAFF
.	TRBV6-5	TRBJ2-6	.	TGTGCCAGCAGTTACCTGAGTAGTGGGGCCAACGTCCTGACTTTC	CASSYLSSGANVLTF
.	TRBV29-1	TRBJ2-7	.	TGCAGCGTCGCCCTGACAGAGAGCTCCTACGAGCAGTACTTC	CSVALTESSYEQYF
.	TRBV19	TRBJ1-1	.	TGTGCTGGTTCGGCGGGACAAGGAACTGAAGCTTTCTTT	CAGSAGQGTEAFF
TRBD2	TRBV6-2/TRBV6-3	TRBJ2-5	.	TGTGCCAGCAGTTACTCCGGGAGGGAAAGAGAGACCCAGTACTTC	CASSYSGRERETQYF
.	TRBV30	TRBJ1-5	.	TGTGCCTGGAGTGTCCAGGGCGGCTCTCAGCCCCAGCATTTT	CAWSVQGGSQPQHF
TRBD1	TRBV29-1	TRBJ1-2	few	TGCAGCGTTGAAGGGGAGGGGGCAAGAAGCTATGGCTACACCTTC	CSVEGEGARSYGYTF
.	TRBV29-1	TRBJ2-3	.	TGCAGCGTTCTCTCCAGCCCAGATACGCAGTATTTT	CSVLSSPDTQYF
.	TRBV6-5	TRBJ2-6	.	TGTGCCAGTAGTTACTCAGGAGCTGGGGCCAACGTCCTGACTTTC	CASSYSGAGANVLTF
.	TRBV29-1	TRBJ2-7	.	TGCAGCGTTGAACCCCCTGGGACCTACGAGCAGTACTTC	CSVEPPGTYEQYF
.	TRBV29-1	TRBJ2-3	.	TGCAGCGTTGGGACAGCCTTTGGCCGCACAGATACGCAGTATTTT	CSVGTAFGRTDTQYF
.	TRBV10-3	TRBJ2-7	once	TGTGCCATCAGTGGGACACCAACCTACGAGCAGTACTTC	CAISGTPTYEQYF
.	TRBV7-2	TRBJ2-4	.	TGTGCCAGCAGCTTAGTAGTAGGGAGAGCCAAAAACATTCAGTACTTC	CASSLVVGRAKNIQYF
.	TRBV2	TRBJ2-3	.	TGTGCCAGCAGTGAAGAAGTACGGACTATTCGTTTGCTTGATACGCAGTATTTT	CASSEEVRTIRLLDTQYF
.	TRBV27	TRBJ1-6	.	TGTGCCAGCAGTTTCAGAGGAGGGTCGGTTAATTCACCCCTCCACTTT	CASSFRGGSVNSPLHF
.	TRBV5-4	TRBJ1-2	.	TGTGCCAGCAGCTTTCCAGGGGTTTATGGCTACACCTTC	CASSFPGVYGYTF
TRBD1	TRBV5-1	TRBJ2-7	.	TGCGCCAGCAGCTTGGAACCGCCGGCGACAGGGACCTACGAGCAGTACTTC	CASSLEPPATGTYEQYF
TRBD1	TRBV5-1	TRBJ2-1	.	TGCGCCAGCAGCACCTACAGACAGGGGCCGGGCGGCAATGAGCAGTTCTTC	CASSTYRQGPGGNEQFF
.	TRBV19	TRBJ1-1	.	TGTGCCAGTAGTAATTCTGGGATAGGCACTGAAGCTTTCTTT	CASSNSGIGTEAFF
.	TRBV27	TRBJ1-1	.	TGTGCCAGCAGTCCCCACGGGACCTTCGGGGTAAACAATGAAGCTTTCTTT	CASSPHGTFGVNNEAFF
TRBD1	TRBV6-5	TRBJ1-6	.	TGTGCCAGCAGTTACTCGAGGACAGGGGGAGGGAATTCACCCCTCCACTTT	CASSYSRTGGGNSPLHF
.	TRBV27	TRBJ2-7	.	TGTGCCAGCAGATCCAACCGGGGGATCTCCTACGAGCAGTACTTC	CASRSNRGISYEQYF
.	TRBV19	TRBJ2-1	.	TGTGCCAGTAGTATCGGTGTGTTTGAGCAGTTCTTC	CASSIGVFEQFF
.	TRBV18	TRBJ2-3	.	TGTGCCAGCTCACCTCGAGTCATCACAGATACGCAGTATTTT	CASSPRVITDTQYF
.	TRBV11-1	TRBJ2-7	.	TGTGCCAGCAGCTTGACCGACCCAGGGGAGACCTACGAGCAGTACTTC	CASSLTDPGETYEQYF
TRBD1	TRBV5-1	TRBJ2-5	.	TGCGCCAGCAGCAGGGGGACAGTCCAAGAGACCCAGTACTTC	CASSRGTVQETQYF
.	TRBV7-2	TRBJ1-6	.	TGTGCCAGCACCCATCAAAATGTAGTAAATTCACCCCTCCACTTT	CASTHQNVVNSPLHF
TRBD2	TRBV18	TRBJ2-7	.	TGTGCCAGCTCACGAGACCGGACTAGCGGGGCCAGCTCCTACGAGCAGTACTTC	CASSRDRTSGASSYEQYF
TRBD2	TRBV14	TRBJ2-3	.	TGTGCCAGCAGCCAAGATGCTTATAGCGGGAACACAGATACGCAGTATTTT	CASSQDAYSGNTDTQYF
.	TRBV19	TRBJ1-5	.	TGTGCCAGTAGTATTGGCAGTACCAATCAGCCCCAGCATTTT	CASSIGSTNQPQHF
.	TRBV7-9	TRBJ1-2	.	TGTGCCAGCAGCCTAGGGAGCACAGCAAGCCTCTATGGCTACACCTTC	CASSLGSTASLYGYTF
.	TRBV29-1	TRBJ2-3	.	TGCAGCACCAAACGAGCGGTGGCGCTAGATTTT	CSTKRAVALDF
.	TRBV6-1	TRBJ1-2	.	TGTGCCAGCAAGGCGATGGAGCTCTCTCATGGCTACACCTTC	CASKAMELSHGYTF
.	TRBV15	TRBJ2-3	.	TGTGCCACCAGCAGAGTGCCCGATGTGCAGTATTTT	CATSRVPDVQYF
.	TRBV29-1	TRBJ1-1	.	TGCAGCGTTGAAAAGCAGAACACTGAAGCTTTCTTT	CSVEKQNTEAFF
.	TRBV7-8	TRBJ2-7	.	TGTGCCAGCAGCTTTTTTCAGGGTGGGGTCTCCTACGAGCAGTACTTC	CASSFFQGGVSYEQYF
.	TRBV29-1	TRBJ1-3	few	TGCAGCGTCTCCGGGTCCGGAAGGGGAAACACCATATATTTT	CSVSGSGRGNTIYF
TRBD2	TRBV19	TRBJ2-1	.	TGTGCCAGTAATGAATTAGCGGGAGGTTATAATGAGCAGTTCTTC	CASNELAGGYNEQFF
TRBD2	TRBV30	TRBJ2-7	.	TGTGCCTGGACGTTGTATGGGACTAGCGGCACCTACGAGCAGTACTTC	CAWTLYGTSGTYEQYF
.	TRBV20-1	TRBJ1-1	.	TGCAGTGCTAGTGGGAACACTGAAGCTTTCTTT	CSASGNTEAFF
TRBD1	TRBV27	TRBJ1-1	.	TGTGCCAGCAGAAGGGGACAGGAAGCTTTCTTT	CASRRGQEAFF
TRBD2	TRBV6-2/TRBV6-3	TRBJ2-3	.	TGTGCCAGCAGCCCCTCCGGGGGTGCGGGAGCAGATACGCAGTATTTT	CASSPSGGAGADTQYF
.	TRBV27	TRBJ2-5	.	TGTGCCAGCAGCGACCGGGCCTTCCAAGAGACCCAGTACTTC	CASSDRAFQETQYF
.	TRBV27	TRBJ2-2	.	TGTGCCAGCAGTTTCCGCTCTCCTACAGGAACCGGGGAGCTGTTTTTT	CASSFRSPTGTGELFF
TRBD1	TRBV29-1	TRBJ1-1	few	TGCAGCGCTGGGGGACAGGGTGAAGCTTTCTTT	CSAGGQGEAFF
TRBD2	TRBV5-4	TRBJ2-3	.	TGTGCCAGCAGCTCATCCTATAGCGGGAGGGAAGATACGCAGTATTTT	CASSSSYSGREDTQYF
TRBD1	TRBV27	TRBJ1-1	few	TGTGCCAGCACCAGGACAGGGCTGAACACTGAAGCTTTCTTT	CASTRTGLNTEAFF